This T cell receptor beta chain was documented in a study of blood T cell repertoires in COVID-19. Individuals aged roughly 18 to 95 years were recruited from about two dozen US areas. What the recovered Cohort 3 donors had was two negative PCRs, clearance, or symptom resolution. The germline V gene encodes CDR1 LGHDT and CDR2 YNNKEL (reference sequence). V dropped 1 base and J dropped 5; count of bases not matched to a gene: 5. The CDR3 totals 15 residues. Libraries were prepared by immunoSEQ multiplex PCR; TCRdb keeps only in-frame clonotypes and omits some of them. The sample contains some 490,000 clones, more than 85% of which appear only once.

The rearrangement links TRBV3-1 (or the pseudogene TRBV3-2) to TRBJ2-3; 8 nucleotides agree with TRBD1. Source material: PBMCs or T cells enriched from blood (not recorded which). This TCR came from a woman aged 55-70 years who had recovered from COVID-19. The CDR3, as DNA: TGTGCCAGCAGCCAAGCCAGGGGGCTTGGAGATACGCAGTATTTT. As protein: CASSQARGLGDTQYF.